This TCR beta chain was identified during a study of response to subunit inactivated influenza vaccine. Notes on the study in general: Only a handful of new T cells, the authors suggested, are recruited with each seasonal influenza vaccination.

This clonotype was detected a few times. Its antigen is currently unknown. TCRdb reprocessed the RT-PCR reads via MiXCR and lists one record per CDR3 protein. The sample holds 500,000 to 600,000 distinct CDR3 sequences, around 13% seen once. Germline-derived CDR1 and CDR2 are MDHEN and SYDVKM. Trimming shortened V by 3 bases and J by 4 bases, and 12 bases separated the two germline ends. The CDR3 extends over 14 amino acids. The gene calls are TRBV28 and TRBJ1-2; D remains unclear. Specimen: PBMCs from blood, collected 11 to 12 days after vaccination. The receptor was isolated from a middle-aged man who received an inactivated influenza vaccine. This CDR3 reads CASSFSGDPYGYTF. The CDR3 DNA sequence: TGTGCCAGCAGTTTTTCGGGCGACCCCTATGGCTACACCTTC.